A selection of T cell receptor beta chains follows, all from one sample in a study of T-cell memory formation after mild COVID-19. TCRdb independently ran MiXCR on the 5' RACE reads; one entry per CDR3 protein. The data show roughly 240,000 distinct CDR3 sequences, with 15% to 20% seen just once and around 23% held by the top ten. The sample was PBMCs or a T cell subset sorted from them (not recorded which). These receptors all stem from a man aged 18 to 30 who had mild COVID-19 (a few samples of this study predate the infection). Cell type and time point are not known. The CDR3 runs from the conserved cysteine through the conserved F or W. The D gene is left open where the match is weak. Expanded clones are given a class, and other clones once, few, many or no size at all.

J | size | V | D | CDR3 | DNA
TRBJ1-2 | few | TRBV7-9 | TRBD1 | CASSKDRRWGYTF | TGTGCCAGCAGCAAGGACAGGCGCTGGGGCTACACCTTC
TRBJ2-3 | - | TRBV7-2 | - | CASSLDGNTDTQYF | TGTGCCAGCAGCTTAGACGGCAACACAGATACGCAGTATTTT
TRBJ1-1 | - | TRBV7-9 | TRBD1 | CASSWGTATEAFF | TGTGCCAGCAGCTGGGGGACAGCCACTGAAGCTTTCTTT
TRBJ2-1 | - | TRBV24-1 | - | CATSDPPGETQFF | TGTGCCACCAGTGATCCTCCGGGGGAGACCCAGTTCTTC
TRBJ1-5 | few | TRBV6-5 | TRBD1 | CASRQGITEPQHF | TGTGCCAGCCGACAGGGTATAACCGAGCCCCAGCATTTT
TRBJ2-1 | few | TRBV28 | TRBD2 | CASSLSPGLAGYYNEQFF | TGTGCCAGCAGTTTATCCCCGGGACTAGCGGGATACTACAATGAGCAGTTCTTC
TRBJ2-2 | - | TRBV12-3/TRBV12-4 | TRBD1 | CASNPTGATAGELFF | TGTGCCAGCAACCCCACAGGGGCGACCGCCGGGGAGCTGTTTTTT
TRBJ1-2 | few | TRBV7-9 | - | CASSLLDSTNYGYTF | TGTGCCAGCAGCTTGTTGGACAGTACTAACTATGGCTACACCTTC
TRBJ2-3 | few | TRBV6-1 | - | CASSDRTRFPTDTQYF | TGTGCCAGCAGTGATCGGACAAGATTCCCTACAGATACGCAGTATTTT
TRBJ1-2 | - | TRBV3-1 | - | CASSQASGFAGYTF | TGTGCCAGCAGCCAAGCGTCCGGGTTCGCTGGCTACACCTTC
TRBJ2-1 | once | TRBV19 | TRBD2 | CASTGTSRGNEQFF | TGTGCCAGTACCGGGACTAGCCGTGGCAATGAGCAGTTCTTC
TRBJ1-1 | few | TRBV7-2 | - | CASTLWGGSNTEAFF | TGTGCCAGCACCCTCTGGGGAGGCTCAAACACTGAAGCTTTCTTT
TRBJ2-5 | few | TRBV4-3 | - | CASSQELARETQYF | TGCGCCAGCAGCCAAGAACTAGCACGGGAGACCCAGTACTTC
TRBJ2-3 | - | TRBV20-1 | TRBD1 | CSALGQGIDTQYF | TGCAGTGCTCTGGGACAGGGAATTGATACGCAGTATTTT
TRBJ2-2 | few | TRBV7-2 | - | CASSKRDSTGELFF | TGTGCCAGCAGCAAACGGGACTCTACCGGGGAGCTGTTTTTT
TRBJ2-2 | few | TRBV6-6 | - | CASSLDNANTGELFF | TGTGCCAGCAGTTTAGACAACGCGAACACCGGGGAGCTGTTTTTT
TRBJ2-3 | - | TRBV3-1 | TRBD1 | CASSSTTQGWSTDTQYF | TGTGCCAGCAGCTCAACCACACAGGGGTGGAGCACAGATACGCAGTATTTT
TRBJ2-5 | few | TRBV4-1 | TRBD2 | CASSHGGRIEGETQYF | TGCGCCAGCAGCCACGGGGGGAGGATAGAGGGAGAGACCCAGTACTTC
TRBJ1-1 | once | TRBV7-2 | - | CASSALVGSEAFF | TGTGCCAGCAGCGCTTTGGTAGGCTCTGAAGCTTTCTTT
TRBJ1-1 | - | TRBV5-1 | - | CASSLGTEYTEAFF | TGCGCCAGCAGCTTGGGGACGGAATACACTGAAGCTTTCTTT
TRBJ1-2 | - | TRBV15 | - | CATSWDIYGYTF | TGTGCCACCAGCTGGGACATCTATGGCTACACCTTC
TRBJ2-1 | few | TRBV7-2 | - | CASSLGQGTLLYNEQFF | TGTGCCAGCAGCTTGGGGCAGGGGACACTGCTCTACAATGAGCAGTTCTTC
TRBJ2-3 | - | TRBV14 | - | CASSQEGSARPPTDTQYF | TGTGCCAGCAGCCAAGAAGGGTCCGCACGACCCCCCACGGATACGCAGTATTTT
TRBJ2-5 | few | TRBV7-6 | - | CASSLAKLAQETQYF | TGTGCCAGCAGCTTAGCGAAACTAGCCCAAGAGACCCAGTACTTC
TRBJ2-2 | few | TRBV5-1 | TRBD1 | CASSAQGPGELFF | TGCGCCAGCAGCGCACAGGGGCCCGGGGAGCTGTTTTTT
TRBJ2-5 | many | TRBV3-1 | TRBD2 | CASSQATSGGLETQYF | TGTGCCAGCAGCCAGGCTACTAGCGGGGGCCTGGAGACCCAGTACTTC
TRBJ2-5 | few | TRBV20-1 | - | CSANGGPGETQYF | TGCAGTGCTAACGGGGGGCCCGGGGAGACCCAGTACTTC
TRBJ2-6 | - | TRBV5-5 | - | CASRVDGANVLTF | TGTGCCAGCAGAGTGGATGGGGCCAACGTCCTGACTTTC
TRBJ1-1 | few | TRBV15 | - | CATSRDGGNTEAFF | TGTGCCACCAGCAGAGATGGAGGAAACACTGAAGCTTTCTTT
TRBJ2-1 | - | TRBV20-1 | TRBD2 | CSARDRTSGVVEQFF | TGCAGTGCTAGAGATCGGACTAGCGGGGTAGTTGAGCAGTTCTTC
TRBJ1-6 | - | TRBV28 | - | CASSSTPGSPLHF | TGTGCCAGCAGTTCCACCCCCGGCTCACCCCTCCACTTT
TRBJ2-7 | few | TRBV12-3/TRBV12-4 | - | CASSQGGDLYEQYF | TGTGCCAGCAGTCAAGGGGGGGACCTCTACGAGCAGTACTTC
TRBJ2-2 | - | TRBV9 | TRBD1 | CASSAPTGGGGELFF | TGTGCCAGCAGCGCGCCAACAGGGGGAGGCGGGGAGCTGTTTTTT
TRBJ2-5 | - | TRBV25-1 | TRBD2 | CASSESGSLGAGGETQYF | TGTGCCAGCAGTGAAAGTGGGTCCTTAGGAGCGGGGGGAGAGACCCAGTACTTC
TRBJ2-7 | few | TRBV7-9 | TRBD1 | CASSLARRQGPLFHEQYF | TGTGCCAGCAGCTTAGCGAGGAGACAGGGGCCCCTCTTCCACGAGCAGTACTTC
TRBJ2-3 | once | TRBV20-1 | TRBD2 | CSAREDGGGTDTQYF | TGCAGTGCTAGAGAAGACGGGGGGGGCACAGATACGCAGTATTTT
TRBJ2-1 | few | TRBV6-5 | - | CASSYAPNNEQFF | TGTGCCAGCAGTTACGCGCCCAACAATGAGCAGTTCTTC
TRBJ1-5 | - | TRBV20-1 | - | CSAYGTANQPQHF | TGCAGTGCTTACGGGACGGCGAATCAGCCCCAGCATTTT
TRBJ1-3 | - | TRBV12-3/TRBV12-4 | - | CASSLDGNSGNTIYF | TGTGCCAGCAGTTTAGACGGAAACTCTGGAAACACCATATATTTT
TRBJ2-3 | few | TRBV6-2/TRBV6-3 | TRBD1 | CASRHTGTADSTQYF | TGTGCCAGCAGACACACCGGGACAGCGGACTCGACGCAGTATTTT
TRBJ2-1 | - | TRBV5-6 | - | CASSPPEGTNNEQFF | TGTGCCAGCAGTCCCCCTGAGGGGACCAACAATGAGCAGTTCTTC